The TCR beta chain under discussion was sequenced for a study of CD8+CD57+ T cells in acquired aplastic anemia. Study background: An average of roughly 3 ug of DNA was obtained from sorted CD4+ and CD8+ cells.

Trimming removed 6 bases from V and 6 bases from J; junction bases left unmatched: 9. This CDR3 is 15 amino acids long. CDR1 is SNHLY, CDR2 FYNNEI, per germline. CD8+CD57+ cell expansion had been shown by flow cytometry in patients chosen for sequencing. Profiles of TCR beta VDJ and CDR3 were generated from a genomic DNA template. One entry per CDR3 protein, called by TCRdb with MiXCR from the reads. The table shows about 240,000 distinct CDR3 sequences, with approximately 45% occurring only once. This clonotype was detected many times. Specimen: sorted CD4+, CD8+, or CD8+CD57+ T cells (not recorded which) from PBMCs. The TCR originated in a human donor with aplastic anemia. The rearrangement links TRBV2 to TRBJ1-5, with 9 bases matching TRBD1. CDR3 protein: CASSDPGQGSQPQHF. Written as DNA, the CDR3 is TGTGCCAGCAGCGACCCGGGACAGGGAAGTCAGCCCCAGCATTTT.